Listed below are T cell receptor beta chains from one sample, sequenced in a study of tumor-infiltrating lymphocytes in primary liver carcinoma. Each CDR3 protein gets one entry after TCRdb re-called the multiplex PCR reads with MiXCR. The sample consists of some 190,000 distinct CDR3 sequences, roughly three fifths of them appearing once. Sequenced: peripheral blood. Receptor source: a man between 35 and 55 years old with primary liver carcinoma and hepatitis B virus infection. Each CDR3 is given with its conserved first and last residue. The D gene is left open where the match is weak. Size tells how often a clone was seen (once, few, many) or the class of an expanded clone, and some rows leave it out.

abundance	v_gene	d_gene	j_gene	CDR3aa	CDR3nt
-	TRBV28	-	TRBJ2-2	CASSSNRAPLTGELFF	TGTGCCAGCAGTTCAAACAGGGCCCCACTCACCGGGGAGCTGTTTTTT
-	TRBV28	TRBD1	TRBJ2-5	CASKSYRGQETQYF	TGTGCCAGCAAAAGTTACAGGGGTCAAGAGACCCAGTACTTC
-	TRBV11-2	-	TRBJ2-7	CVSSLDLWGRTERETYEQYF	TGTGTCAGCAGCTTAGATCTTTGGGGGAGGACCGAACGTGAAACCTACGAGCAGTACTTC
-	TRBV7-9	-	TRBJ2-1	CASSLDSTNEQFF	TGTGCCAGCAGCTTAGACTCCACCAATGAGCAGTTCTTC
-	TRBV7-9	TRBD1	TRBJ2-1	CASSSSTGVETQFF	TGTGCCAGCAGCTCTTCGACAGGGGTAGAGACCCAGTTCTTC
-	TRBV14	TRBD2	TRBJ2-1	CASSVLGTSNNEQFF	TGTGCCAGCAGCGTTTTGGGGACTAGCAACAATGAGCAGTTCTTC
-	TRBV19	-	TRBJ1-1	CASSTRSWNTEAFF	TGTGCCAGTAGTACCCGGTCGTGGAACACTGAAGCTTTCTTT
-	TRBV7-8	-	TRBJ1-4	CASNPNRALNEKLFF	TGTGCCAGCAACCCCAACAGGGCACTTAATGAAAAACTGTTTTTT
-	TRBV10-3	TRBD1	TRBJ2-5	CAISDRVPGQGRETQYF	TGTGCCATCAGTGACCGTGTTCCGGGACAGGGAAGAGAGACCCAGTACTTC
few	TRBV29-1	-	TRBJ2-7	CSVEGAGTSSYEQYF	TGCAGCGTTGAAGGAGCAGGTACTAGCTCCTACGAGCAGTACTTC
-	TRBV6-2/TRBV6-3	-	TRBJ2-3	CASSHTRSDYALTDTHYF	TGTGCCAGCAGTCACACACGATCGGACTATGCTCTCACAGATACGCATTATTTT
many	TRBV11-2	-	TRBJ2-7	CASSVAGYEQYF	TGTGCCAGCAGCGTAGCAGGCTACGAGCAGTACTTC
-	TRBV6-1	-	TRBJ2-5	CASSGLRTVQETQYF	TGTGCCAGCAGTGGCCTTAGGACAGTCCAAGAGACCCAGTACTTC
-	TRBV6-2/TRBV6-3	-	TRBJ1-1	CASTLNPPARAFF	TGTGCCAGCACCCTGAATCCCCCAGCAAGGGCTTTCTTT
-	TRBV21-1	-	TRBJ2-3	CASSTGQHIGTDTQYF	TGTGCCAGCAGCACAGGCCAGCATATCGGCACAGATACGCAGTATTTT
few	TRBV12-3/TRBV12-4	-	TRBJ2-5	CASSSTWETQYF	TGTGCCAGCAGCTCGACGTGGGAGACCCAGTACTTC